This is a list of T cell receptor beta chains from one sample in a study of shared clonotypes between healthy human individuals. The table came from immunoSEQ multiplex PCR; TCRdb's copy has only in-frame clones and leaves some out. The sample yields more than 1,200,000 clones, around 98.5% seen once. Sequencing input: naive CD4+ T cells sorted from blood. The receptor source for this set is a young man in good health. The CDR3 runs from the conserved cysteine through the conserved F or W. The order of the fields is D gene, V gene, J gene, CDR3 protein, CDR3 DNA. The D gene is left open where the match is weak.

-	TRBV28	TRBJ1-1	CASSFLRGAGTEAFF	TGTGCCAGCAGTTTCCTCAGGGGTGCGGGCACTGAAGCTTTCTTT
TRBD1	TRBV19	TRBJ2-1	CASTSPGGNNEQFF	TGTGCCAGTACATCTCCAGGGGGAAACAATGAGCAGTTCTTC
-	TRBV4-1	TRBJ2-6	CASSQTSRDSGANVLTF	TGCGCCAGCAGCCAGACATCCAGGGACTCTGGGGCCAACGTCCTGACTTTC
-	TRBV6-5	TRBJ2-3	CASSYLGEAPTDTQYF	TGTGCCAGCAGTTACTTAGGGGAGGCCCCTACAGATACGCAGTATTTT
-	TRBV20-1	TRBJ1-5	CSAAPGPQHF	TGCAGTGCTGCCCCGGGGCCCCAGCATTTT
-	TRBV5-1	TRBJ2-7	CASRGVQRHTNEQYF	TGCGCCAGCAGGGGGGTCCAACGGCATACCAACGAGCAGTACTTC
-	TRBV5-1	TRBJ1-1	CASSLLPAMNTEAFF	TGCGCCAGCAGCCTGCTACCAGCCATGAACACTGAAGCTTTCTTT
-	TRBV4-3	TRBJ2-2	CASSQDGVTGELFF	TGCGCCAGCAGCCAAGACGGGGTCACCGGGGAGCTGTTTTTT
-	TRBV5-1	TRBJ2-3	CASSLAPGTDTQYF	TGCGCCAGCAGCTTGGCCCCTGGCACAGATACGCAGTATTTT
-	TRBV19	TRBJ2-1	CASSIDGSGGGKQFF	TGTGCCAGTAGTATAGATGGCAGCGGTGGGGGTAAGCAGTTCTTC
-	TRBV11-2	TRBJ2-1	CASRSLTGLNYNEQFF	TGTGCCAGCAGAAGCCTAACCGGGCTTAACTACAATGAGCAGTTCTTC
TRBD1	TRBV28	TRBJ2-5	CASIPGGDRTPGTQYF	TGTGCCAGCATTCCCGGTGGGGACAGGACGCCGGGGACCCAGTACTTC
-	TRBV6-5	TRBJ2-5	CASSYSTGQETQYF	TGTGCCAGCAGTTACTCTACAGGGCAAGAGACCCAGTACTTC
-	TRBV5-1	TRBJ1-4	CASSLIKGEKLFF	TGCGCCAGCAGCTTGATAAAGGGGGAAAAACTGTTTTTT
TRBD2	TRBV6-5	TRBJ2-2	CASSYGGRGTGELFF	TGTGCCAGCAGTTACGGCGGGAGGGGCACCGGGGAGCTGTTTTTT
TRBD1	TRBV28	TRBJ1-1	CASSPLGHRGKLEGEAFF	TGTGCCAGCAGTCCGCTCGGGCACAGGGGGAAATTGGAGGGAGAAGCTTTCTTT
-	TRBV10-1	TRBJ2-2	CASSEYRDTGELFF	TGCGCCAGCAGTGAATACAGGGACACCGGGGAGCTGTTTTTT
TRBD2	TRBV10-3	TRBJ2-1	CAISLLADSYNEQFF	TGTGCCATCAGCCTTCTAGCGGACTCCTACAATGAGCAGTTCTTC
-	TRBV18	TRBJ2-3	CASSPRTTSTDTQYF	TGTGCCAGCTCACCACGGACAACTAGCACAGATACGCAGTATTTT
-	TRBV2	TRBJ1-1	CASSDPRGLATEAFF	TGTGCCAGCAGTGACCCGCGGGGCTTGGCCACTGAAGCTTTCTTT
-	TRBV28	TRBJ1-5	CASSLWTGQGGNQPQHF	TGTGCCAGCAGTTTATGGACAGGCCAGGGCGGCAATCAGCCCCAGCATTTT
-	TRBV5-4	TRBJ2-5	CASSFTLGNSQLQETQYF	TGTGCCAGCAGCTTTACCTTAGGGAACAGCCAACTCCAAGAGACCCAGTACTTC
-	TRBV7-9	TRBJ2-2	CASSENQGFGELFF	TGTGCCAGCAGCGAAAACCAGGGTTTCGGGGAGCTGTTTTTT
-	TRBV19	TRBJ2-1	CASSLPGRGFNEQFF	TGTGCCAGTAGTCTTCCGGGACGGGGGTTTAATGAGCAGTTCTTC
TRBD1	TRBV5-4	TRBJ1-5	CASSHRGESNQPQHF	TGTGCCAGCAGCCACAGGGGCGAGAGCAATCAGCCCCAGCATTTT
TRBD1	TRBV7-6	TRBJ2-7	CASSLASGGPYEQYF	TGTGCCAGCAGCTTAGCGTCAGGGGGCCCCTACGAGCAGTACTTC
-	TRBV9	TRBJ2-3	CASSVASVDTQYF	TGTGCCAGCAGCGTAGCCTCGGTGGATACGCAGTATTTT
-	TRBV28	TRBJ1-5	CASSTRGWRGKYSNQPQHF	TGTGCCAGCAGTACCCGGGGGTGGAGGGGAAAATATAGCAATCAGCCCCAGCATTTT
-	TRBV20-1	TRBJ1-2	CSANSNYGYTF	TGCAGTGCTAACAGCAATTATGGCTACACCTTC
TRBD1	TRBV11-2	TRBJ1-2	CASRPDRGRNGYTF	TGTGCCAGCCGCCCCGACAGGGGAAGGAATGGCTACACCTTC
-	TRBV5-1	TRBJ2-7	CASSPGHLSYEQYF	TGCGCCAGCAGCCCTGGACATCTCTCCTACGAGCAGTACTTC
-	TRBV19	TRBJ2-1	CASSNLEQAYNEQFF	TGTGCCAGTAGTAACCTTGAGCAAGCCTACAATGAGCAGTTCTTC
-	TRBV30	TRBJ2-7	CAWSPKGYEQYF	TGTGCCTGGAGCCCTAAGGGGTACGAGCAGTACTTC
-	TRBV7-2	TRBJ2-1	CASIRRVGYEQFF	TGTGCCAGCATAAGGCGTGTCGGCTACGAGCAGTTCTTC
TRBD2	TRBV6-6	TRBJ2-3	CASSYQLAGDTDTQYF	TGTGCCAGCAGTTACCAACTAGCGGGAGACACAGATACGCAGTATTTT
TRBD1	TRBV7-2	TRBJ2-1	CASSSLGTGVYSYNEQFF	TGTGCCAGCAGCTCATTAGGGACAGGGGTCTACTCCTACAATGAGCAGTTCTTC
-	TRBV2	TRBJ2-7	CASSSLLEQYF	TGTGCCTCAAGTTCCCTCTTAGAGCAGTACTTC
-	TRBV25-1	TRBJ2-1	CASSELGRGEGNEQFF	TGTGCCAGCAGTGAATTGGGCAGGGGGGAAGGGAATGAGCAGTTCTTC
TRBD2	TRBV5-1	TRBJ2-1	CASSLELAGGNEQFF	TGCGCCAGCAGCTTGGAACTAGCGGGAGGCAATGAGCAGTTCTTC
-	TRBV2	TRBJ2-7	CASSRGRTSYEQYF	TGTGCCAGCAGCCGAGGCAGGACCTCCTACGAGCAGTACTTC
-	TRBV27	TRBJ2-7	CASSLQLGLSLEQYF	TGTGCCAGCAGTTTACAATTGGGACTGTCTTTGGAGCAGTACTTC